A selection of T cell receptor beta chains follows, all from one sample in a study of CXCR3-negative and CXCR3-positive naive CD8 T cells. From its re-call of the 5' RACE reads, TCRdb lists each CDR3 protein once, without DNA. The sample has approximately 59,000 distinct CDR3 sequences, and its top ten clones hold 0.55% to 0.85%. Sequenced sample: naive CXCR3+ CD8+ T cells from blood. These receptor sequences come from a human donor in good health. Some clones in this sample may be carry-over from other donors' samples. Both conserved end residues are part of each CDR3.

TRBV29-1	14	TRBJ2-1	CSVEGQVNRNEQFF
TRBV7-2	15	TRBJ2-5	CASSPSGGTQETQYF
TRBV6-5	13	TRBJ1-2	CASSYSNPGGYTF
TRBV29-1	15	TRBJ1-2	CSARDRDTWPYGYTF
TRBV6-4	16	TRBJ2-2	CASSDDPNTNTGELFF
TRBV7-6	14	TRBJ1-1	CASSYTGAGTEAFF
TRBV23-1	17	TRBJ1-4	CANPGGRVAIYNEKLFF
TRBV6-2/TRBV6-3	16	TRBJ2-5	CASLSPARGARQTQYF
TRBV29-1	14	TRBJ2-2	CSVEGTGVAGELFF
TRBV28	15	TRBJ2-7	CASSLPWLGSNEQYF
TRBV7-6	15	TRBJ2-3	CASSREATWTDTQYF
TRBV4-1	17	TRBJ1-1	CASSHSPPGGMNTEAFF
TRBV6-5	16	TRBJ2-5	CASSSRTGGAGETQYF
TRBV4-1	13	TRBJ2-2	CASSPLLTGELFF
TRBV11-2	14	TRBJ2-5	CASSLGGIQETQYF
TRBV9	13	TRBJ2-3	CASTWTDTDTQYF
TRBV5-5	14	TRBJ2-7	CASSYGGEGYEQYF
TRBV11-2	12	TRBJ1-6	CASSLTNSPLHF
TRBV15	15	TRBJ2-1	CATSMYGESYNEQFF
TRBV5-6	16	TRBJ2-4	CASSWTGPTTKNIQYF
TRBV25-1	17	TRBJ1-1	CASSDGRGPNLNTEAFF
TRBV7-9	14	TRBJ2-7	CASSDGDEAYEQYF
TRBV9	12	TRBJ2-7	CASSVAPFEQYF
TRBV24-1	12	TRBJ2-4	CATSDLQGQQYF
TRBV6-6	16	TRBJ1-2	CASSYSGQGVPYGYTF
TRBV29-1	12	TRBJ1-3	CSGVREGNTIYF
TRBV12-3/TRBV12-4	11	TRBJ2-1	CASSGTDEQFF
TRBV21-1	15	TRBJ2-2	CASSRPGPYGGELFF
TRBV27	14	TRBJ1-5	CASSPLGLNQPQHF
TRBV4-3	15	TRBJ2-5	CASSQGGRDWETQYF
TRBV7-9	14	TRBJ1-5	CASSSEDSNQPQHF
TRBV10-3	17	TRBJ2-5	CAISESRASGYQETQYF
TRBV30	13	TRBJ1-1	CAWSLEVHTEAFF
TRBV5-5	17	TRBJ2-3	CASSSHGTSGGVDTQYF
TRBV7-6	16	TRBJ2-2	CASSLDNSFRTGELFF
TRBV28	13	TRBJ2-5	CASKFSIKETQYF
TRBV11-3	13	TRBJ2-3	CASSFGSSDTQYF
TRBV1	15	TRBJ1-4	CTSSQDRATNEKLFF
TRBV12-3/TRBV12-4	15	TRBJ2-7	CASSPTGQGSYEQYF
TRBV7-6	13	TRBJ2-1	CASSAGDYNEQFF
TRBV6-2/TRBV6-3	15	TRBJ2-2	CASSYLQGGTGELFF
TRBV6-2/TRBV6-3	15	TRBJ2-2	CASSYLPASTGELFF
TRBV29-1	13	TRBJ2-2	CSVDRANTGELFF
TRBV3-1	13	TRBJ2-1	CASSPGLADEQFF
TRBV14	17	TRBJ1-4	CASSQDWGFWTNEKLFF
TRBV7-2	17	TRBJ1-2	CASSPMPGKTLHYGYTF
TRBV29-1	12	TRBJ2-1	CSVEEILNEQFF
TRBV4-3	16	TRBJ2-2	CASSPGRHANTGELFF
TRBV6-5	14	TRBJ2-2	CASSYHIGGGELFF
TRBV6-4	15	TRBJ2-3	CASSESGGAADTQYF
TRBV4-3	16	TRBJ2-1	CASSQEASGGYNEQFF
TRBV29-1	12	TRBJ2-1	CSVDQSYNEQFF
TRBV11-2	11	TRBJ2-2	CAINIPGELFF
TRBV4-3	16	TRBJ2-1	CASSQGTSGGPNEQFF
TRBV29-1	14	TRBJ1-2	CSVEGRTGSYGYTF
TRBV15	15	TRBJ1-5	CATSRARDSNQPQHF
TRBV7-9	16	TRBJ2-5	CASTEVSGGSEETQYF
TRBV9	15	TRBJ2-5	CASSVSYGARETQYF
TRBV29-1	16	TRBJ2-5	CSVEEGGTLSQETQYF